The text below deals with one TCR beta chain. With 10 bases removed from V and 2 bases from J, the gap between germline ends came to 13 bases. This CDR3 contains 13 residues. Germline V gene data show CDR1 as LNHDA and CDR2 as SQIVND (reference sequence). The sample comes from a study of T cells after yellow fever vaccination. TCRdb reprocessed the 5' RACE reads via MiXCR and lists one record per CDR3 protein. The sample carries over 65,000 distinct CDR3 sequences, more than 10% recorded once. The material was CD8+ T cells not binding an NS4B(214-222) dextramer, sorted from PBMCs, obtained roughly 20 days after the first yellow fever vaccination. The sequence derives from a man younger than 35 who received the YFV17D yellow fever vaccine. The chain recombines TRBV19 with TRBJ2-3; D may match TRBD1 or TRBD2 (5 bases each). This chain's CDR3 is CATGDRDTDTQYF. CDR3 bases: TGTGCCACCGGGGACCGAGACACAGATACGCAGTATTTT. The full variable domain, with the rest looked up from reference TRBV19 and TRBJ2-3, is DGGITQSPKYLFRKEGQNVTLSCEQNLNHDAMYWYRQDPGQGLRLIYYSQIVNDFQKGDIAEGYSVSREKKESFPLTVTSAQKNPTAFYLCATGDRDTDTQYFGPGTRLTVL.